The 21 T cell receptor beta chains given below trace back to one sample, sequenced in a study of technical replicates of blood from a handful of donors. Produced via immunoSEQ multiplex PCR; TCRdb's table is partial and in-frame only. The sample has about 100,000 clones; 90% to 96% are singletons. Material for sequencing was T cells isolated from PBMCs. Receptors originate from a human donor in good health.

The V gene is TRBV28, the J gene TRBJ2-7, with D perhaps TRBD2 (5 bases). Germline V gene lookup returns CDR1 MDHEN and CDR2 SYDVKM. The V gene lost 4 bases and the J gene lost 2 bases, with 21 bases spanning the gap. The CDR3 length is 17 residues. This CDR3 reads CASSSPLGSTGTYEQYF. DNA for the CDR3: TGTGCCAGCAGTTCTCCCCTAGGGTCAACGGGAACCTACGAGCAGTACTTC.

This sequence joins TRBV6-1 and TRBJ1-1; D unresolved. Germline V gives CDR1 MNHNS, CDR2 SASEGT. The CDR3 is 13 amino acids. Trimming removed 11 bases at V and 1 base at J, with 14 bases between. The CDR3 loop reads CAATINRNTEAFF. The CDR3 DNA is TGTGCCGCAACCATAAACAGGAACACTGAAGCTTTCTTT.

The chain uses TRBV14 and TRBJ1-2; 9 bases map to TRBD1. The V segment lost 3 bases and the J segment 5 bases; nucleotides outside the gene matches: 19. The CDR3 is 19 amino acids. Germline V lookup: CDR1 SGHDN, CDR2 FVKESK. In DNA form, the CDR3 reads TGTGCCAGCAGCCACAGACCCGGACAGGGGAGATGGGGAGCATATGGCTACACCTTC. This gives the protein CASSHRPGQGRWGAYGYTF.

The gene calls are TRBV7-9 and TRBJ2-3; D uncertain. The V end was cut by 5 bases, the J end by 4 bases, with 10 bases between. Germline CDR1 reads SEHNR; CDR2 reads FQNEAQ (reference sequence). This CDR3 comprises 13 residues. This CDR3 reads CASSLTRSDTQYF. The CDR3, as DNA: TGTGCCAGCAGCCTTACGAGGTCAGATACGCAGTATTTT.

The CDR3: CASSFAGTGKRYGYTF. The CDR3 DNA follows: TGTGCCAGCAGTTTCGCCGGGACAGGGAAGAGGTATGGCTACACCTTC. This chain joins TRBV28 and TRBJ1-2; 9 bases are a match to TRBD1. Per the germline V gene, CDR1 is MDHEN and CDR2 is SYDVKM. The trim removed 3 bases at V and 5 bases at J, leaving 10 bases unmatched. The CDR3 totals 16 residues.

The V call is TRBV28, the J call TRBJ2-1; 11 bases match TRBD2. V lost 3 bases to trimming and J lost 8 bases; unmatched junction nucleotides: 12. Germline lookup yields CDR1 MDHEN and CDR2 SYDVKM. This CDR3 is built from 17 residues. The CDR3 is CASSFSSVSGRGHEQFF. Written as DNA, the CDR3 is TGTGCCAGCAGTTTTTCATCCGTTAGCGGGAGGGGACATGAGCAGTTCTTC.

The CDR3: CASSPSSGAGSADTQYF. CDR3 DNA sequence: TGTGCCAGCTCACCGTCTAGCGGGGCGGGATCTGCAGATACGCAGTATTTT. This rearrangement joins TRBV18 to TRBJ2-3; 9 positions agree with TRBD2. CDR1 and CDR2 (germline): KGHSH, LQKENI. With 3 bases clipped from V and 4 bases from J, the junction kept 11 bases outside the gene matches. The CDR3 runs to 17 residues.

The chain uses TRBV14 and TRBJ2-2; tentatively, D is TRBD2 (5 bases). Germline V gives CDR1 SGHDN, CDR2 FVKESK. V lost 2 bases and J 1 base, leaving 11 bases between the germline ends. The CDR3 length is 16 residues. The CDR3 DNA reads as TGTGCCAGCAGCCAATCGTGGAGCGGGAACACCGGGGAGCTGTTTTTT. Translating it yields CASSQSWSGNTGELFF. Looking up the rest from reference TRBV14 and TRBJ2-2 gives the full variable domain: EAGVTQFPSHSVIEKGQTVTLRCDPISGHDNLYWYRRVMGKEIKFLLHFVKESKQDESGMPNNRFLAERTGGTYSTLKVQPAELEDSGVYFCASSQSWSGNTGELFFGEGSRLTVL.

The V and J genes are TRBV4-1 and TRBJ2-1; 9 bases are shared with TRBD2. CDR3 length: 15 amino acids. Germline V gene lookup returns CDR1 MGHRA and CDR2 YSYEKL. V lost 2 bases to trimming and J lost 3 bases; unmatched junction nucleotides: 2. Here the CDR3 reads CASSQWTSDYNEQFF. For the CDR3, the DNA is TGCGCCAGCAGCCAATGGACTAGCGACTACAATGAGCAGTTCTTC.

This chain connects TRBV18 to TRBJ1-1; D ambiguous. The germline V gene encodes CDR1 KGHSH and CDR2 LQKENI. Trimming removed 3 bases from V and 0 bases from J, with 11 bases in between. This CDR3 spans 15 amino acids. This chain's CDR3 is CASSPATEMNTEAFF. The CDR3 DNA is TGTGCCAGCTCACCCGCTACAGAGATGAACACTGAAGCTTTCTTT. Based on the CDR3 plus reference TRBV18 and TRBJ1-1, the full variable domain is NAGVMQNPRHLVRRRGQEARLRCSPMKGHSHVYWYRQLPEEGLKFMVYLQKENIIDESGMPKERFSAEFPKEGPSILRIQQVVRGDSAAYFCASSPATEMNTEAFFGQGTRLTVV.

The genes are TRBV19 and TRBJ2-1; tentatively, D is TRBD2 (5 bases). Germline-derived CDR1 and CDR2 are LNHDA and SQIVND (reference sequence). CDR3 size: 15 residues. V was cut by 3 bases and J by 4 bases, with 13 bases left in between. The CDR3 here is CASSIRGPLYNEQFF. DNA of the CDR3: TGTGCCAGTAGTATCCGGGGTCCTCTTTACAATGAGCAGTTCTTC.

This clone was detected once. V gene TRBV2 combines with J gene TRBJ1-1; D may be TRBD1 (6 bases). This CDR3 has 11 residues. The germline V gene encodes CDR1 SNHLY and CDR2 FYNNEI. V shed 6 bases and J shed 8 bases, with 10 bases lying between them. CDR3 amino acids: CASRDGQEAFF. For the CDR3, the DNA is TGTGCCAGCAGAGATGGACAGGAAGCTTTCTTT.

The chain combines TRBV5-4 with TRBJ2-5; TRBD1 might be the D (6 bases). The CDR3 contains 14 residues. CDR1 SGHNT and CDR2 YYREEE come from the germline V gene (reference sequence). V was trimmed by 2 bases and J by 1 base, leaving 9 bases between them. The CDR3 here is CASSLAGAQETQYF. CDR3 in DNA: TGTGCCAGCAGCTTAGCAGGGGCCCAAGAGACCCAGTACTTC.

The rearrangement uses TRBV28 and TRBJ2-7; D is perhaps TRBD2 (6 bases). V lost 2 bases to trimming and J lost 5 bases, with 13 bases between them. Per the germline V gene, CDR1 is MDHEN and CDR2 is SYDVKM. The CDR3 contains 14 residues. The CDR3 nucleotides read TGTGCCAGCAGTTTAGCGGGAAATATCCACGAGCAGTACTTC. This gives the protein CASSLAGNIHEQYF.

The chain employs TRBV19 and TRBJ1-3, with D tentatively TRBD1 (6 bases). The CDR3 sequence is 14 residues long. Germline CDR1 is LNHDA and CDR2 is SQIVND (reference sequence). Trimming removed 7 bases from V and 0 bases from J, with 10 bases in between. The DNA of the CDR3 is TGTGCCAGTATGATGGGGGCCTCTGGAAACACCATATATTTT. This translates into CASMMGASGNTIYF.

The CDR3 loop reads CASSFRAGGAGDTQYF. The CDR3 DNA reads TGTGCCAGCAGCTTCCGAGCGGGGGGCGCAGGAGATACGCAGTATTTT. This sequence joins TRBV11-2 and TRBJ2-3; 9 bases are a match to TRBD2. From germline, CDR1 is SGHAT and CDR2 FQNNGV. The CDR3 contains 16 residues. J lost 5 bases, V lost 3 bases, and 9 bases had no gene match.

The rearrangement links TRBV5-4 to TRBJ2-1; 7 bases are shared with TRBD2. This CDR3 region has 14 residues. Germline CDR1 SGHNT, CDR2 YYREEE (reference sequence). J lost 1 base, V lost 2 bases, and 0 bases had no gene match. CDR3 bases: TGTGCCAGCAGCTTAGCGGGGTCCTACAATGAGCAGTTCTTC. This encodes CASSLAGSYNEQFF.

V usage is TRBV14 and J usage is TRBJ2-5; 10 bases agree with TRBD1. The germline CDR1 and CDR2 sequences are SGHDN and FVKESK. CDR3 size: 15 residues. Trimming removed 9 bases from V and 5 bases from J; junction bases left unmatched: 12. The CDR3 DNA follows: TGTGCCAGGCCACTTGGGACAGGGGTAGGGGAGACCCAGTACTTC. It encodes CARPLGTGVGETQYF.

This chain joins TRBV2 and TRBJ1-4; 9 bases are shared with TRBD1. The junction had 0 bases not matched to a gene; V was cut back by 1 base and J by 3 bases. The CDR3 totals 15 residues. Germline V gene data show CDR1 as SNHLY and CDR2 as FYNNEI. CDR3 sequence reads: CASSEGQGANEKLFF. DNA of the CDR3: TGTGCCAGCAGTGAAGGACAGGGGGCTAATGAAAAACTGTTTTTT.

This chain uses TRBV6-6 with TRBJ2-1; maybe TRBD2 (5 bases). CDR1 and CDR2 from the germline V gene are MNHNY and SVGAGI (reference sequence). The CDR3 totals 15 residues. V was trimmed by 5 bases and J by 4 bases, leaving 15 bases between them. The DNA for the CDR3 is TGTGCCAGCAGTGAGTTGGGAGCCCGATACAATGAGCAGTTCTTC. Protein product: CASSELGARYNEQFF.

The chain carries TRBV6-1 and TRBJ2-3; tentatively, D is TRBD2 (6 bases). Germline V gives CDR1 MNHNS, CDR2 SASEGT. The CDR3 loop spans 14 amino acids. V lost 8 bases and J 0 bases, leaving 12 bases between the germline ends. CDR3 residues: CASEGLGSTDTQYF. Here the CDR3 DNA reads TGTGCCAGCGAGGGACTGGGGAGCACAGATACGCAGTATTTT.